This is a list of T cell receptor beta chains from one sample in a study of early T cells in non-severe SARS-CoV-2 infection. TCRdb independently ran MiXCR on the 5' RACE reads; one entry per CDR3 protein. The data hold over 85,000 distinct CDR3 sequences, with around 13% observed a single time. Sequencing was carried out using whole blood. Receptors were obtained from an adult who was a healthcare worker with PCR-confirmed SARS-CoV-2 infection or an uninfected control (not recorded which). CDR3s leave out the opening cysteine and the closing phenylalanine or tryptophan. A D gene is named only where the DNA matches it firmly.

D | J | V | CDR3
TRBD2 | TRBJ2-7 | TRBV29-1 | SVVTSTSEQY
TRBD1 | TRBJ1-4 | TRBV7-9 | ASSLNRGQYEKLF
TRBD1 | TRBJ2-2 | TRBV7-3 | ASRDRGGELF
NA | TRBJ1-4 | TRBV7-9 | ASTVGTNRNEKLF
TRBD2 | TRBJ2-1 | TRBV12-3/TRBV12-4 | ASNTLAGLVTYNEQF
NA | TRBJ2-4 | TRBV18 | ASSAAVNYIQY
NA | TRBJ1-1 | TRBV18 | ASSPEVRTMGAEAF
NA | TRBJ2-6 | TRBV4-1 | ASSQVTGTGANVLT
TRBD2 | TRBJ2-7 | TRBV7-9 | ASSVKRIGLAGSDEQY
NA | TRBJ2-5 | TRBV19 | TSSIDRQETQY
NA | TRBJ1-5 | TRBV10-1 | ASSESSQPQH
NA | TRBJ2-6 | TRBV12-3/TRBV12-4 | ASSLIRAGANVLT
NA | TRBJ1-5 | TRBV4-1 | ASMERTLEIYSNQPQH
TRBD1 | TRBJ1-2 | TRBV2 | ASKVGQSVLGYT
NA | TRBJ2-2 | TRBV9 | ASSVVSSGELF
NA | TRBJ1-5 | TRBV27 | ASSSLGRAGDQPQH
TRBD1 | TRBJ2-5 | TRBV12-3/TRBV12-4 | ASSSPGQQETQY
NA | TRBJ2-3 | TRBV27 | ASSSPSSISTDTQY
NA | TRBJ2-2 | TRBV20-1 | SARRPLANTGELF
NA | TRBJ2-3 | TRBV20-1 | SARRESGRDTQY
NA | TRBJ1-5 | TRBV20-1 | SAIGGGNQPQH
NA | TRBJ2-1 | TRBV18 | ASSPSGRAKYNEQF
TRBD1 | TRBJ2-5 | TRBV7-9 | VSSSDRAQETQY
NA | TRBJ2-3 | TRBV6-4 | ASSEYGTRVDTQY
NA | TRBJ1-1 | TRBV27 | ASSFREGTEAF
TRBD2 | TRBJ2-1 | TRBV9 | ASSLAGAGRNEQF
NA | TRBJ2-1 | TRBV12-3/TRBV12-4 | ASSLVNNEQF
NA | TRBJ2-7 | TRBV7-2 | ASSTSGTGYEQY
NA | TRBJ2-1 | TRBV9 | ASSWAQSSYNEQF
NA | TRBJ2-3 | TRBV20-1 | SAQISTDTQY
TRBD1 | TRBJ1-2 | TRBV28 | ASSSDRGGYT
TRBD2 | TRBJ2-2 | TRBV10-2 | ASNQAGVTGELF
NA | TRBJ2-1 | TRBV5-4 | ASGRNEQF
TRBD2 | TRBJ2-3 | TRBV28 | ASSLTSGRRHTQY
NA | TRBJ2-1 | TRBV6-5 | ASSYSGEQF
TRBD1 | TRBJ2-5 | TRBV7-2 | ASSSNRGRETQY
TRBD1 | TRBJ1-2 | TRBV10-2 | ASSVGVTGHNYGYT
NA | TRBJ2-1 | TRBV9 | ASSPRYRTEQF
NA | TRBJ2-1 | TRBV4-2 | ASSRTDRNNEQF
NA | TRBJ2-5 | TRBV28 | ASSFANSQETQY
NA | TRBJ1-2 | TRBV25-1 | ASSGQGPKHGYGYT
TRBD2 | TRBJ2-2 | TRBV9 | ASSYLAGNTGELF
NA | TRBJ2-1 | TRBV6-2/TRBV6-3 | ASKARNNEQF
NA | TRBJ1-1 | TRBV4-1 | ASRDKGAGGTEAF
NA | TRBJ1-1 | TRBV14 | ASSQVPRGVSGTEAF
NA | TRBJ2-7 | TRBV3-1 | ASSQRGEFSSYEQY
NA | TRBJ1-1 | TRBV7-2 | ASNRKGRGSTEAF
NA | TRBJ1-2 | TRBV4-1 | ASSQDGAGSFANGYT
NA | TRBJ2-5 | TRBV12-3/TRBV12-4 | ASSPGAGETQY
TRBD2 | TRBJ2-5 | TRBV7-7 | ASSWTSGSQETQY
NA | TRBJ1-1 | TRBV6-2/TRBV6-3 | ASSLERMNTEAF
TRBD1 | TRBJ1-3 | TRBV27 | ASRQGSENTIY
NA | TRBJ2-7 | TRBV7-9 | ASSLAQAPYEQY
TRBD2 | TRBJ2-1 | TRBV4-2 | ASARLARRHNEQF
TRBD1 | TRBJ2-5 | TRBV12-3/TRBV12-4 | ASGGQGWEETQY